These 23 T cell receptor beta chains originate from one sample sequenced in a study of vaccination and CD4 T cells after COVID-19. Their target antigens are unknown. Treatment: roughly 10-day PBMC culture with coronavirus spike peptide pools or control peptides (ViraFEST assay). It was before the COVID-19 pandemic (2011-2018) that the unexposed donor's CD4+ T cells were collected. Cultured CD4+ T-cell DNA underwent Oncomine TCR Beta short-read sequencing. TCRdb used MiXCR to reprocess the PCR reads, holding one entry per CDR3 protein. The repertoire holds around 6,100 distinct CDR3 sequences, with about 36% as singletons. Sequences were obtained from CD4+ T cells from blood, cultured in vitro. The receptors derive from a human donor in good health.

Only a few counts were recorded for this clonotype. The V and J genes are TRBV6-1 and TRBJ1-2, with D perhaps TRBD1 (5 bases). This CDR3 is built from 13 residues. Germline loops: CDR1 MNHNS, CDR2 SASEGT. Trimming cost V 2 bases and J 7 bases, with 11 bases left between them. The CDR3 is CASSELTGGGYTF. CDR3 coding DNA: TGTGCCAGCAGTGAACTAACAGGTGGTGGCTACACCTTC.

The rearrangement joins TRBV5-1 to TRBJ1-2; TRBD1 matches at 8 bases. This CDR3 has 13 amino acids. Germline V lookup: CDR1 SGHRS, CDR2 YFSETQ. V lost 0 bases to trimming and J lost 6 bases; unmatched junction nucleotides: 1. CDR3 bases: TGCGCCAGCAGCTTGGACAGGGGGAATGGCTACACCTTC. Its translation: CASSLDRGNGYTF.

The table lists this clonotype with a few counts. The DNA for the CDR3 is TGTGCCAGCAGTACCCAGTTCCCAGCTATCTATGGCTACACCTTC. Its protein is CASSTQFPAIYGYTF. The chain uses TRBV2 and TRBJ1-2; unclear D gene. The CDR3 length is 15 residues. Germline V gene lookup returns CDR1 SNHLY and CDR2 FYNNEI. Trimming pared 5 bases from V and 4 bases from J, leaving 17 bases between.

Only a few counts were recorded for this clonotype. This chain connects TRBV20-1 to TRBJ1-2; tentative D call: TRBD1 (6 bases). The CDR3 runs to 14 residues. Germline assignment: CDR1 DFQATT and CDR2 SNEGSKA (reference sequence). V lost 3 bases and J 5 bases, leaving 16 bases between the germline ends. CDR3 nucleotide sequence: TGCAGTGCTAGTGGGGGGCCCGAGGTGTATGGCTACACCTTC. Residues: CSASGGPEVYGYTF.

The J gene is TRBJ2-2, the V gene TRBV19; 7 bases fit TRBD2. V was pared by 8 bases and J by 5 bases, with 14 bases of the junction left unmatched. The CDR3 totals 16 residues. Per the germline V gene, CDR1 is LNHDA and CDR2 is SQIVND (reference sequence). CDR3 in amino acids: CASSAAGDAGTGELFF. The CDR3 nucleotides read TGTGCCAGTTCGGCCGCGGGGGACGCGGGTACCGGGGAGCTGTTTTTT.

In this sample, this clonotype turned up a few times. J is TRBJ1-2 and V is TRBV24-1; TRBD1 is a possible D gene (6 bases). The CDR3 runs to 13 residues. V was clipped by 9 bases and J by 4 bases, with 14 bases between them. The V gene's germline CDR1 is KGHDR and CDR2 SFDVKD. CDR3 nucleotides: TGTGCCACCCCTGGGTCCAGGGGCTATGGCTACACCTTC. Translating gives CATPGSRGYGYTF.

On this clonotype: The junction does not match germline at one end; this may be a read error. The chain carries TRBV11-2 and TRBJ1-1; possibly TRBD1 for D (5 bases). This CDR3 region has 14 residues. Germline V gives CDR1 SGHAT, CDR2 FQNNGV. CDR3 DNA: TGTGCCAGCAGCGACAGACCCATGAACGCTGAAGCTTTCTTT. This codes for CASSDRPMNAEAFF.

This clonotype was seen a few times. This rearrangement joins TRBV27 to TRBJ2-7; D not certain. Trimming removed 2 bases at V and 2 bases at J, with 4 bases between. The CDR3 contains 12 residues. The germline CDR1 and CDR2 sequences are MNHEY and SMNVEV (reference sequence). In nucleotides, the CDR3 is TGTGCCAGCAGTTTACCAACCTACGAGCAGTACTTC. Translated: CASSLPTYEQYF.

V is TRBV7-8 and J is TRBJ1-6, with a possible D match to TRBD1 (5 bases). V was pared by 4 bases and J by 11 bases, with 18 bases between. The CDR3 loop spans 15 amino acids. In germline, CDR1 is SGHVS, CDR2 FQNEAQ. The CDR3 nucleotides are TGTGCCAGCAGCTACGGGACCGCCCAATTCACACCCCTCCACTTT. Protein: CASSYGTAQFTPLHF. Full variable domain (rest looked up from reference TRBV7-8 and TRBJ1-6): GAGVSQSPRYKVAKRGQDVALRCDPISGHVSLFWYQQALGQGPEFLTYFQNEAQLDKSGLPSDRFFAERPEGSVSTLKIQRTQQEDSAVYLCASSYGTAQFTPLHFGNGTRLTVT.

The chain joins TRBV7-6 to TRBJ1-2; D perhaps matches TRBD1 (5 bases). Germline CDR1 SGHVS, CDR2 FNYEAQ. The CDR3 runs 12 residues. Trimming removed 3 bases from V and 5 bases from J, with 7 bases in between. The CDR3: CASSFQGYGYTF. In DNA, the CDR3 is TGTGCCAGCAGCTTCCAGGGTTATGGCTACACCTTC.

The genes are TRBV6-1 and TRBJ1-5, with D possibly TRBD1 on 5 matching bases. The CDR3 consists of 17 residues. CDR1 and CDR2 (germline): MNHNS, SASEGT. Trimming removed 4 bases from V and 7 bases from J, with 23 bases in between. CDR3 in amino acids: CASSGSVTTGLGQPQHF. The CDR3 nucleotides are TGTGCCAGCAGTGGATCTGTTACTACGGGGCTTGGGCAGCCCCAGCATTTT.

The J gene is TRBJ2-7, the V gene TRBV10-3; 7 nucleotides match TRBD1. The CDR3 extends over 13 amino acids. The germline gives CDR1 ENHRY, CDR2 SYGVKD. With V trimmed by 10 bases and J by 3 bases, 9 bases remained unmatched. The CDR3 DNA sequence: TGTGCCACCTCGGACACAGGGGACTACGAGCAGTACTTC. Its protein is CATSDTGDYEQYF.

The chain uses TRBV7-6 and TRBJ1-2; weak D call: TRBD1 (6 bases). Germline V gene lookup returns CDR1 SGHVS and CDR2 FNYEAQ. The CDR3 is 17 residues long. The ends were cut back, 5 bases at V and 1 base at J, with 20 bases in the middle. For the CDR3, the DNA is TGTGCCAGCAGCCCCAATGCCGGACAGAACTATAACTATGGCTACACCTTC. This codes for CASSPNAGQNYNYGYTF.

The sample holds a few counts of this clonotype. The V call is TRBV12-3 or TRBV12-4, the J call TRBJ1-5; D might be TRBD1 (6 bases). Trimming took 3 bases from V and 7 from J, leaving 13 bases between them. This CDR3 has 14 amino acids. The CDR3 region is CASSLGTPVQPQHF. The CDR3 DNA reads TGTGCCAGCAGTTTGGGGACACCTGTACAGCCCCAGCATTTT.

This clonotype is labeled large. The chain couples TRBV5-1 to TRBJ2-3; D not resolved. The CDR3 length is 12 residues. Germline V CDR1 and CDR2: SGHRS, YFSETQ. V lost 4 bases and J lost 2, with 5 bases in between. For the CDR3, the DNA is TGCGCCAGCAGCGGGGACACAGATACGCAGTATTTT. Translation: CASSGDTDTQYF.

This clonotype was recorded a few times. V and J are TRBV6-1 and TRBJ2-3; 10 bases agree with TRBD2. Germline CDR1 MNHNS, CDR2 SASEGT. After removal of 6 bases from V and 2 bases from J, the junction contained 11 bases not matched to a gene. The CDR3 totals 17 residues. DNA of the CDR3: TGTGCCAGCAGGGGCAATAGCGGGGGGACCGACACAGATACGCAGTATTTT. Translating it yields CASRGNSGGTDTDTQYF.

The J gene is TRBJ1-1, the V gene TRBV6-1; D uncertain. CDR3 length equals 16 residues. V shed 7 bases and J shed 2 bases, with 20 bases lying between them. Germline lookup yields CDR1 MNHNS and CDR2 SASEGT. The CDR3 spells CASTRGSGLSNTEAFF. In DNA form, the CDR3 reads TGTGCCAGCACTCGAGGGTCTGGGTTAAGTAACACTGAAGCTTTCTTT.

There are a few counts of this clonotype. DNA for the CDR3: TGTGCCAGCAGCTTAGAAATGTTACCTAACTATGGCTACACCTTC. It encodes CASSLEMLPNYGYTF. The chain recombines TRBV7-2 with TRBJ1-2; D gene uncertain. From germline, CDR1 is SGHTA and CDR2 FQGNSA. The CDR3 has 15 residues. The V end lost 1 base, the J end lost 0 bases, and 9 bases lay between the germline ends.

The V and J genes are TRBV20-1 and TRBJ1-1; 9 nucleotides align to TRBD1. Unmatched junction bases numbered 10, after V lost 5 bases and J lost 6 bases. The CDR3 has 14 amino acids. Germline CDR1 DFQATT, CDR2 SNEGSKA (reference sequence). The CDR3 sequence is CSALQGATGAEAFF. In DNA, the CDR3 is TGCAGTGCTTTACAGGGGGCCACAGGGGCTGAAGCTTTCTTT.

This chain links TRBV12-3 or TRBV12-4 with TRBJ2-3, with unresolved D. CDR3 length: 12 residues. Trimming left V 2 bases short and J 5 bases short, with 5 bases between. The CDR3 region is CASSLLGDTQYF. The DNA for the CDR3 is TGTGCCAGCAGTTTATTAGGAGATACGCAGTATTTT.

V and J are TRBV20-1 and TRBJ1-3, with D possibly matching TRBD1 (5 bases). Germline V gene sequence: CDR1 DFQATT, CDR2 SNEGSKA (reference sequence). This CDR3 contains 15 residues. Between the trimmed V and J ends, which lost 3 bases and 0 bases, there was a span of 12 bases. CDR3 protein: CSASETANSGNTIYF. DNA for the CDR3: TGCAGTGCTAGTGAGACAGCTAACTCTGGAAACACCATATATTTT.

V is TRBV3-1 and J is TRBJ1-5; D gene uncertain. V lost 0 bases, J lost 1 base, and 7 bases lay in between. The CDR3 loop spans 15 amino acids. CDR1 LGHDT and CDR2 YNNKEL come from the germline V gene (reference sequence). The DNA of the CDR3 is TGTGCCAGCAGCCAAGACACCGTGAGCAATCAGCCCCAGCATTTT. Its translation: CASSQDTVSNQPQHF.

The chain joins TRBV30 to TRBJ1-2; 7 nucleotides agree with TRBD1. The V gene end was trimmed by 1 base and the J gene end by 3 bases; junction bases not matched to a gene: 5. Germline-derived CDR1 and CDR2 are GTSNPN and SVGIG (reference sequence). The length of the CDR3 is 14 residues. CDR3: CAWSAADRYYGYTF. The CDR3, as DNA: TGTGCCTGGAGTGCCGCGGACAGGTACTATGGCTACACCTTC.